The 21 T cell receptor beta chains in this list originate from one sample, sequenced in a study of blood T cell repertoires in COVID-19. Assay: immunoSEQ multiplex PCR; the TCRdb copy retains only in-frame clones and omits some. The sample contains around 260,000 clones, more than 85% of which appear only once. Sequencing used peripheral blood. These receptors came from a person aged 18 to 35 with COVID-19, enrolled during active disease.

The rearrangement links TRBV25-1 to TRBJ1-5, with D possibly matching TRBD1 (5 bases). The CDR3 extends over 15 amino acids. V dropped 6 bases and J dropped 1 base, with 13 bases sitting between them. The germline V gene encodes CDR1 MGHDK and CDR2 SYGVNS. The CDR3 bases are TGTGCCAGCAGCCCTCCAGGGCGAAGCAATCAGCCCCAGCATTTT. It translates to CASSPPGRSNQPQHF.

The chain links TRBV27 to TRBJ1-2; TRBD1 aligns across 7 bases. In germline, CDR1 is MNHEY, CDR2 SMNVEV (reference sequence). After removal of 5 bases from V and 3 bases from J, the junction contained 3 bases not matched to a gene. The CDR3 consists of 13 residues. The CDR3 here is CASSQGGHYGYTF. CDR3 coding DNA: TGTGCCAGCAGTCAGGGGGGTCACTATGGCTACACCTTC.

This chain connects TRBV7-2 to TRBJ2-1; D is undetermined. Germline CDR1 SGHTA, CDR2 FQGNSA. The CDR3 is 15 residues long. The V end was cut by 0 bases, the J end by 3 bases, with 9 bases between. Here the CDR3 reads CASSLALTHYNEQFF. The CDR3 DNA is TGTGCCAGCAGCTTAGCCCTGACTCACTACAATGAGCAGTTCTTC.

This chain links TRBV28 with TRBJ1-2; tentatively, D is TRBD1 (6 bases). The germline V and J ends were trimmed by 3 bases and 5 bases, with 13 bases remaining between them. Looked up from germline, CDR1 is MDHEN and CDR2 is SYDVKM. The CDR3 covers 14 residues. CDR3 bases: TGTGCCAGCAGTTTCAGACAGGCTAGTTATGGCTACACCTTC. Translating gives CASSFRQASYGYTF.

The chain recombines TRBV6-2 or TRBV6-3 with TRBJ1-1, with 12 bases identical to TRBD1. CDR1 is MNHEY and CDR2 is SVGEGT in the germline V gene. V shed 4 bases and J 6 bases; nucleotides not matched to a gene: 9. The CDR3 is 16 residues long. CDR3 DNA sequence: TGTGCCAGCAGTTCCGGGACAGGGGGCTCAAGGGCTGAAGCTTTCTTT. Translation gives CASSSGTGGSRAEAFF.

V is TRBV30 and J is TRBJ2-7, with a weak D call TRBD2 (5 bases). The CDR3 is 14 amino acids. V shed 4 bases and J shed 3 bases, with 16 bases lying between them. CDR1 GTSNPN and CDR2 SVGIG come from the germline V gene (reference sequence). CDR3 nucleotides: TGTGCCTGGAATTACGGTGGTGAGGGCTACGAGCAGTACTTC. Translation: CAWNYGGEGYEQYF.

The chain recombines TRBV2 with TRBJ2-2; D is possibly TRBD2 (6 bases). This CDR3 contains 18 residues. Germline V gene lookup returns CDR1 SNHLY and CDR2 FYNNEI. V dropped 2 bases and J dropped 6 bases, with 22 bases sitting between them. The CDR3 nucleotides are TGTGCCAGCAGTGAATCGAGTAGCGGAGGAGTAGGCGCCGGGGAGCTGTTTTTT. Encoded protein: CASSESSSGGVGAGELFF.

The V gene is TRBV25-1, the J gene TRBJ2-5; possible D gene TRBD1, 6 bases. V was clipped by 3 bases and J by 4 bases, with 15 bases between them. The V gene's germline CDR1 is MGHDK and CDR2 SYGVNS. The length of the CDR3 is 15 residues. The CDR3 coding sequence is TGTGCCAGCAGTGAGTTTACAGGGTGGGGAGAGACCCAGTACTTC. This translates into CASSEFTGWGETQYF.

CDR3 sequence reads: CASSTTPNYEQYF. The CDR3 nucleotides read TGTGCCAGCAGTACGACACCAAACTACGAGCAGTACTTC. The genes are TRBV6-5 and TRBJ2-7; D gene uncertain. The CDR3 extends over 13 amino acids. The V end lost 5 bases, the J end lost 3 bases, and 11 bases lay between the germline ends. Germline assignment: CDR1 MNHEY and CDR2 SVGAGI.

This rearrangement joins TRBV6-5 to TRBJ1-2, with D possibly TRBD1 on 5 matching bases. V was pared by 6 bases and J by 4 bases, with 12 bases between. The CDR3 consists of 13 residues. CDR1 is MNHEY and CDR2 is SVGAGI in the germline V gene. This CDR3 reads CASRPQATYGYTF. CDR3 coding DNA: TGTGCCAGCAGACCACAGGCGACCTATGGCTACACCTTC.

This clone was found once. V gene TRBV4-1 combines with J gene TRBJ2-1; D may be TRBD2 (5 bases). Germline CDR1 is MGHRA and CDR2 is YSYEKL. Trimming cost V 2 bases and J 2 bases, with 10 bases left between them. The CDR3 has 15 residues. The DNA for the CDR3 is TGCGCCAGCAGCCAATTAGCGACGACCTACAATGAGCAGTTCTTC. Its protein is CASSQLATTYNEQFF.

The J gene is TRBJ1-2, the V gene TRBV3-1 (or the pseudogene TRBV3-2), with a weak D call TRBD1 (6 bases). Trimming stripped 1 base from V and 13 bases from J, with 13 bases between. This CDR3 contains 12 residues. In germline, CDR1 is LGHDT, CDR2 YNNKEL (reference sequence). The CDR3 bases are TGTGCCAGCAGCCAAGTCAGGGGCGCTAGCACCTTC. Its translation: CASSQVRGASTF.

The chain has TRBV5-1 and TRBJ2-7; 9 nucleotides agree with TRBD1. This CDR3 is 13 amino acids long. The ends lost 1 base at V and 6 bases at J; junction bases unmatched: 2. Germline V gene sequence: CDR1 SGHRS, CDR2 YFSETQ. CDR3 DNA sequence: TGCGCCAGCAGCTTGCTGGACAGGGGCGAGCAGTACTTC. Translated: CASSLLDRGEQYF. Combining the CDR3 with reference TRBV5-1 and TRBJ2-7 gives the whole variable domain KAGVTQTPRYLIKTRGQQVTLSCSPISGHRSVSWYQQTPGQGLQFLFEYFSETQRNKGNFPGRFSGRQFSNSRSEMNVSTLELGDSALYLCASSLLDRGEQYFGPGTRLTVT.

CDR3 DNA: TGTGCCAGTAGTGCATTACCGGGACAGGTATTTTATAGCAATCAGCCCCAGCATTTT. Translation: CASSALPGQVFYSNQPQHF. This chain links TRBV19 with TRBJ1-5; TRBD1 matches at 8 bases. The germline gives CDR1 LNHDA, CDR2 SQIVND (reference sequence). V shed 5 bases and J 0 bases; nucleotides not matched to a gene: 15. The CDR3 covers 19 residues.

V is TRBV4-1 and J is TRBJ1-5; D may be TRBD1 (5 bases). CDR1 MGHRA and CDR2 YSYEKL come from the germline V gene. The CDR3 contains 14 residues. Trimming stripped 0 bases from V and 6 bases from J, with 9 bases between. DNA for the CDR3: TGCGCCAGCAGCCAAGAATGGGGGGGTCAGCCCCAGCATTTT. It encodes CASSQEWGGQPQHF.

The chain is built from TRBV5-6 and TRBJ2-7, with 8 bases aligning to TRBD2. The CDR3 totals 16 residues. Germline V gene sequence: CDR1 SGHDT, CDR2 YYEEEE. The V gene end was trimmed by 4 bases and the J gene end by 2 bases; junction bases not matched to a gene: 11. CDR3: CASSNPLGTRPYEQYF. The CDR3 DNA follows: TGTGCCAGCAGCAACCCCCTGGGGACTAGACCCTACGAGCAGTACTTC.

This sequence joins TRBV15 and TRBJ2-7; D is possibly TRBD1 (6 bases). Trimming shortened V by 4 bases and J by 6 bases, and 16 bases separated the two germline ends. This CDR3 is 14 amino acids long. Germline CDR1 reads LNHNV; CDR2 reads YYDKDF (reference sequence). The CDR3 nucleotides are TGTGCCACCAGCACAACAGGGCTACCTGGCGAGCAGTACTTC. Translated: CATSTTGLPGEQYF. Combining the CDR3 with reference TRBV15 and TRBJ2-7 gives the whole variable domain DAMVIQNPRYQVTQFGKPVTLSCSQTLNHNVMYWYQQKSSQAPKLLFHYYDKDFNNEADTPDNFQSRRPNTSFCFLDIRSPGLGDTAMYLCATSTTGLPGEQYFGPGTRLTVT.

This clone was recorded only once. The gene calls are TRBV11-3 and TRBJ2-2, with 11 bases that match TRBD1. The CDR3 is 21 residues long. The ends lost 0 bases at V and 4 bases at J; junction bases unmatched: 16. In germline, CDR1 is SGHNT, CDR2 YENEEA. The CDR3 sequence: CASSLDTEDRGLAGSTGELFF. The CDR3 DNA follows: TGTGCCAGCAGCTTAGATACGGAGGACAGGGGGCTAGCGGGAAGCACCGGGGAGCTGTTTTTT.

V gene TRBV27 combines with J gene TRBJ2-7; 9 nucleotides line up with TRBD1. The germline V gene encodes CDR1 MNHEY and CDR2 SMNVEV (reference sequence). There are 15 residues in the CDR3. V was pared by 5 bases and J by 3 bases, with 8 bases of the junction left unmatched. The CDR3 DNA reads as TGTGCCAGCAGTAGGAAGACAGGGGGTGGCTACGAGCAGTACTTC. Translating it yields CASSRKTGGGYEQYF.

In regard to this clone: Other nucleotide sequences from this sample produce the same CDR3. The chain links TRBV24-1 to TRBJ1-4, with D unclear. The CDR3 loop spans 13 amino acids. Trimming cost V 3 bases and J 8 bases, with 9 bases left between them. CDR1 and CDR2 from the germline V gene are KGHDR and SFDVKD. The CDR3 bases are TGTGCCACCAGTGATCTTGGAGGGGAAAAACTGTTTTTT. Translated: CATSDLGGEKLFF.

The chain couples TRBV3-1 (or the pseudogene TRBV3-2) to TRBJ2-3, with D perhaps matching TRBD2 (5 bases). CDR1 is LGHDT and CDR2 is YNNKEL in the germline V gene (reference sequence). V was trimmed by 4 bases and J by 6 bases, leaving 8 bases between them. This CDR3 region has 12 residues. In DNA, the CDR3 is TGTGCCAGCAGCCCGCGCGGGGATACGCAGTATTTT. It specifies CASSPRGDTQYF.